A selection of T cell receptor beta chains follows, all from one sample in a study of blood T cell repertoires in COVID-19. Only in-frame clones appear in the TCRdb table, and some are missing; sequencing was by immunoSEQ multiplex PCR. The data show around 240,000 clones, approximately 90% seen once. The sequencing input was PBMCs or T cells enriched from blood (not recorded which). Receptors originate from a man aged 50-59 years who had been exposed to COVID-19. CDR3s include the opening cysteine and the closing phenylalanine or tryptophan. The D gene is left open where the match is weak. Clone size is shown for a subset of rows, as once, few, many or a class of expanded clone.

>14|once|TRBV19|.|TRBJ1-1
CASSIGQGWTEAFF
TGTGCCAGTAGTATAGGTCAGGGCTGGACTGAAGCTTTCTTT
>14|.|TRBV30|TRBD2|TRBJ2-1
CAWSVAGLYNEQFF
TGTGCCTGGAGTGTAGCGGGACTGTACAATGAGCAGTTCTTC
>15|.|TRBV9|.|TRBJ1-4
CASSSYGIRGEKLFF
TGTGCCAGCAGCTCCTACGGGATACGTGGTGAAAAACTGTTTTTT
>16|.|TRBV5-4|TRBD2|TRBJ2-7
CASSLELAGGPYEQYF
TGTGCCAGCAGCTTGGAGCTAGCGGGGGGACCCTACGAGCAGTACTTC
>15|.|TRBV12-5|.|TRBJ2-1
CASRGQGGDYNEQFF
TGTGCTAGCCGAGGACAGGGAGGGGACTACAATGAGCAGTTCTTC
>15|.|TRBV21-1|.|TRBJ2-4
CASSDGITYKNIQYF
TGTGCCAGCAGCGACGGGATCACCTACAAAAACATTCAGTACTTC
>15|.|TRBV5-1|.|TRBJ2-2
CASSLQDSNTGELFF
TGCGCCAGCAGCTTGCAGGATTCGAACACCGGGGAGCTGTTTTTT
>13|.|TRBV5-1|.|TRBJ1-1
CASSRDKSSEAFF
TGCGCCAGCAGCCGGGACAAATCGTCTGAAGCTTTCTTT
>16|.|TRBV12-2|.|TRBJ1-4
CASRCGQGATNEKLFF
TGTGCAAGTCGCTGCGGACAGGGCGCAACTAATGAAAAACTGTTTTTT
>14|.|TRBV11-1|.|TRBJ2-7
CASSRVRSSYEQYF
TGTGCCAGCAGCCGGGTGAGGAGCTCCTACGAGCAGTACTTC
>14|.|TRBV7-2|.|TRBJ1-2
CASSLGPGYYGYTF
TGTGCCAGCAGCTTAGGTCCAGGATACTATGGCTACACCTTC
>14|.|TRBV28|.|TRBJ1-5
CASSYFRAGQPQHF
TGTGCCAGCAGTTATTTCAGGGCAGGTCAGCCCCAGCATTTT
>15|.|TRBV6-5|.|TRBJ1-5
CASTSGGVGNQPQHF
TGTGCCAGCACCTCGGGAGGGGTAGGCAATCAGCCCCAGCATTTT
>12|.|TRBV28|.|TRBJ2-7
CASNAAPYEQYF
TGTGCCAGCAACGCGGCCCCCTACGAGCAGTACTTC
>14|once|TRBV5-1|TRBD1|TRBJ1-1
CASSSNTGDTEAFF
TGCGCCAGCAGCTCAAACACAGGGGACACTGAAGCTTTCTTT
>15|once|TRBV6-6|TRBD1|TRBJ1-1
CASSFDRVGSTEAFF
TGTGCCAGCAGTTTCGACAGGGTCGGAAGCACTGAAGCTTTCTTT
>14|.|TRBV5-1|TRBD1|TRBJ2-3
CASSPDRNTDTQYF
TGCGCCAGCAGCCCGGACAGGAACACAGATACGCAGTATTTT
>15|.|TRBV4-2|.|TRBJ1-2
CASSQGEQTESGYTF
TGTGCCAGCAGCCAAGGGGAACAGACAGAGTCCGGCTACACCTTC
>14|.|TRBV2|TRBD1|TRBJ1-1
CASNLDRVGTEAFF
TGTGCCAGCAACCTTGACAGGGTTGGTACTGAAGCTTTCTTT
>14|.|TRBV29-1|TRBD1|TRBJ2-3
CSVWDRGHTDTQYF
TGCAGCGTTTGGGACAGGGGGCATACAGATACGCAGTATTTT
>14|.|TRBV24-1|.|TRBJ1-2
CATSDSDSLYGYTF
TGTGCCACCAGTGACTCGGACAGTTTATATGGCTACACCTTC
>12|.|TRBV7-2|.|TRBJ2-2
CASSSYTGELFF
TGTGCCAGCAGCTCCTACACCGGGGAGCTGTTTTTT
>15|.|TRBV28|TRBD2|TRBJ2-7
CASGGGFMSSYEQYF
TGTGCCAGCGGGGGGGGGTTTATGAGCTCCTACGAGCAGTACTTC
>15|.|TRBV19|.|TRBJ2-7
CASSEDQWSSYEQYF
TGTGCCAGTAGTGAAGACCAGTGGAGCTCCTACGAGCAGTACTTC
>17|.|TRBV12-1|.|TRBJ2-1
CASSSAGSGRVYNEQFF
TGTGCCAGCAGCTCGGCGGGGTCCGGGAGGGTTTACAATGAGCAGTTCTTC
>15|.|TRBV3-1/TRBV3-2|TRBD1|TRBJ1-6
CASSPWDRQYSPLHF
TGTGCCAGCAGCCCCTGGGACAGGCAATACTCACCCCTCCACTTT
>14|.|TRBV11-2|.|TRBJ1-6
CASSLGPWNSPLHF
TGTGCCAGCAGCCTCGGTCCCTGGAATTCACCCCTCCACTTT
>14|.|TRBV7-2|TRBD1|TRBJ1-2
CASSLEYRGHGYTF
TGTGCCAGCAGCTTAGAATACAGGGGGCATGGCTACACCTTC
>16|.|TRBV5-8|TRBD1|TRBJ1-4
CASSSEPGQGSEKLFF
TGTGCCAGCAGCTCTGAACCGGGACAGGGTAGTGAAAAACTGTTTTTT
>16|.|TRBV7-2|TRBD2|TRBJ2-3
CASSLLTSGGFLAQYF
TGTGCCAGCAGCTTATTGACTAGCGGGGGATTCCTAGCGCAGTATTTT
>15|.|TRBV28|.|TRBJ1-2
CASSSPPPKSDGYTF
TGTGCCAGCAGTTCACCCCCACCCAAATCGGATGGCTACACCTTC
>18|few|TRBV9|TRBD1|TRBJ2-2
CASNPGQKKLANTGELFF
TGTGCCAGTAATCCGGGACAGAAAAAACTTGCGAACACCGGGGAGCTGTTTTTT
>17|.|TRBV24-1|.|TRBJ2-2
CATSAPTRQGRTGELFF
TGTGCCACCAGTGCACCCACACGTCAGGGAAGGACCGGGGAGCTGTTTTTT
>19|.|TRBV5-1|TRBD1|TRBJ2-1
CASSPARGLGQGRYNEQFF
TGCGCCAGCAGCCCCGCGCGCGGCCTGGGACAGGGGAGGTACAATGAGCAGTTCTTC
>16|.|TRBV11-3|.|TRBJ2-1
CASSGWAGSSYNEQFF
TGTGCCAGCAGTGGGTGGGCGGGAAGCTCCTACAATGAGCAGTTCTTC
>16|.|TRBV4-1|.|TRBJ1-4
CASSQGGKGTNEKLFF
TGCGCCAGCAGCCAAGGAGGGAAGGGAACTAATGAAAAACTGTTTTTT
>13|.|TRBV28|.|TRBJ2-1
CASSFRGINEQFF
TGTGCCAGCAGCTTTCGGGGGATCAATGAGCAGTTCTTC
>15|.|TRBV3-1/TRBV3-2|.|TRBJ1-5
CASSQVAGVNQPQHF
TGTGCCAGCAGCCAAGTGGCAGGGGTCAATCAGCCCCAGCATTTT
>14|.|TRBV5-1|.|TRBJ1-5
CASSPGTTNQPQHF
TGCGCCAGCAGCCCCGGGACTACCAATCAGCCCCAGCATTTT
>13|.|TRBV10-3|TRBD1|TRBJ2-3
CATRDSSTDTQYF
TGTGCCACTCGGGACAGTAGCACAGATACGCAGTATTTT